One and the same sample provided the 5 T cell receptor beta chains below, sequenced in a study of early T cells in non-severe SARS-CoV-2 infection (dated by TCRdb to the early 2020s). The method behind the library was 5' RACE. Sequenced using a NextSeq 500. The public reads were reanalyzed by TCRdb: fastp trimming at Q25, MiXCR alignment, in-frame beta chains only. Identical CDR3 protein sequences are pooled into one entry, listed with their most common genes and DNA. The sample table records 55,000 to 80,000 distinct CDR3 sequences; around 13% of these occur just once. The ten top clones hold 1.3% to 1.5% of the sample. The starting material was whole blood, obtained at baseline. The source is an adult who was a healthcare worker with PCR-confirmed SARS-CoV-2 infection or an uninfected control (not recorded which).

The chain employs TRBV28 and TRBJ1-2; D not resolved. From germline, CDR1 is MDHEN and CDR2 SYDVKM. The CDR3 extends over 11 amino acids. Deletions cut 8 bases from V and 3 bases from J, with 7 bases between. CDR3 in amino acids: CASRTYYGYTF. The CDR3, as DNA: TGTGCCAGCCGGACTTACTATGGCTACACCTTC.

This clonotype showed up many times. The chain joins TRBV29-1 to TRBJ1-1, with TRBD1 matching 8 bases. The J segment lost 7 bases and the V segment lost 6 bases, leaving 7 bases of the junction unmatched. This CDR3 has 12 amino acids. Germline V gene data show CDR1 as SQVTM and CDR2 as ANQGSEA. DNA of the CDR3: TGCAGCGTCGCGGACAGGGTGCTTGAAGCTTTCTTT. Translated, it gives CSVADRVLEAFF.

This clonotype occurred once. The V and J genes are TRBV24-1 and TRBJ1-2, with 7 positions matching TRBD1. The CDR3 has 13 amino acids. V lost 7 bases to trimming and J lost 4 bases; unmatched junction nucleotides: 5. Germline V gene sequence: CDR1 KGHDR, CDR2 SFDVKD. The CDR3 DNA sequence: TGTGCCACCAGCGCGGGACAGTCCTATGGCTACACCTTC. Translating it yields CATSAGQSYGYTF.

The rearrangement joins TRBV27 to TRBJ2-5; maybe TRBD2 (5 bases). This CDR3 contains 14 residues. Germline loops: CDR1 MNHEY, CDR2 SMNVEV (reference sequence). V was clipped by 2 bases and J by 4 bases, with 11 bases between them. The CDR3 here is CASSLRGYGETQYF. The CDR3 nucleotides read TGTGCCAGCAGTTTACGGGGATACGGAGAGACCCAGTACTTC.

The rearrangement links TRBV28 to TRBJ2-7; D call uncertain. The V end lost 8 bases, the J end lost 6 bases, and 11 bases lay between the germline ends. This CDR3 spans 11 amino acids. The germline CDR1 and CDR2 sequences are MDHEN and SYDVKM. The CDR3 protein is CASGTYVEQYF. DNA for the CDR3: TGTGCCAGCGGCACTTACGTCGAGCAGTACTTC.